This T cell receptor (beta chain) originates from a study of immune characterization of retroperitoneal liposarcoma. TCRdb analysed the PCR reads with MiXCR anew, one entry per CDR3 protein. The repertoire holds about 2,600 distinct CDR3 sequences, about 40% seen once, with under 30% in the top ten. Trimming took 2 bases from V and 0 from J, leaving 7 bases between them. CDR3 length equals 15 residues. Germline V gene data show CDR1 as MNHNY and CDR2 as SVGAGI (reference sequence). The sequenced sample consisted of tumor tissue. V usage is TRBV6-6 and J usage is TRBJ2-2, with a possible D match to TRBD1 (6 bases). This clonotype originated in a male donor with retroperitoneal liposarcoma. The DNA of the CDR3 is TGTGCCAGCAGTTACGGACAGCCGAACACCGGGGAGCTGTTTTTT. Its translation: CASSYGQPNTGELFF.